This T cell receptor beta chain was identified in a study of cytomegalovirus exposure and HLA in healthy donors. Germline V gene sequence: CDR1 MGHRA, CDR2 YSYEKL. The CDR3 has 17 amino acids. On this clone: Its antigen is unidentified.

The primer mix had 60 Vbeta and 13 Jbeta primers. Data came from immunoSEQ multiplex PCR; TCRdb stores just in-frame clones and leaves some out. The listing contains just over 150,000 clones. Study outcomes and limitations: According to an earlier analysis, most TCR beta V segments yielded productive rearrangements about 90% or about 30% of the time.

This clonotype was sampled from a man younger than 45 in good health and CMV-seronegative. The sample consisted of PBMCs. This chain joins TRBV4-1 and TRBJ2-5; a weak D match, TRBD1 (7 bases). The J call may not be correct, given that the DNA end is closer to TRBJ2-7. The CDR3 region is CASSQGGPGQMAYEQYF. The CDR3 nucleotides are TGCGCCAGCAGCCAGGGAGGCCCGGGACAGATGGCCTACGAGCAGTACTTC.